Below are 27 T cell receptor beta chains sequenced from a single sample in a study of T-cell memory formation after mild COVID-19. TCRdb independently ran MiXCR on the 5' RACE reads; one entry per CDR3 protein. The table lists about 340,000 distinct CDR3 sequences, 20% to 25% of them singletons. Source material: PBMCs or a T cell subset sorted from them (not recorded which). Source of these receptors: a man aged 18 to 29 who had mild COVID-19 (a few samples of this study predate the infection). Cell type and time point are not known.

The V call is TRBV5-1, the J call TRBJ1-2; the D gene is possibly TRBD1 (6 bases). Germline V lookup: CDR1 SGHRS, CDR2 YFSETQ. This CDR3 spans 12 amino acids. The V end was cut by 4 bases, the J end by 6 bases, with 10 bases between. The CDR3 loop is CASSRYRDGYTF. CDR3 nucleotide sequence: TGCGCCAGCAGCAGATACAGGGATGGCTACACCTTC.

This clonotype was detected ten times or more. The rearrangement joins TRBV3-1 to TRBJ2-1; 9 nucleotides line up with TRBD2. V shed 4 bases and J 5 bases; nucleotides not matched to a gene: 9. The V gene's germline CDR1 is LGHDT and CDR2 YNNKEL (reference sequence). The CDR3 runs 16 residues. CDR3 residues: CASSPYPLAGNNEQFF. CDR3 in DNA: TGTGCCAGCAGCCCCTATCCCCTAGCGGGAAACAATGAGCAGTTCTTC.

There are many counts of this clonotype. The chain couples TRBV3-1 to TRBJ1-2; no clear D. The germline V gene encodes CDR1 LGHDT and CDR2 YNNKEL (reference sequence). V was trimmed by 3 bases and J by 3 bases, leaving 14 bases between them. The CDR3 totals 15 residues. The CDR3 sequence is CASSHIDTLYYGYTF. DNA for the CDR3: TGTGCCAGCAGCCATATCGACACCTTATACTATGGCTACACCTTC.

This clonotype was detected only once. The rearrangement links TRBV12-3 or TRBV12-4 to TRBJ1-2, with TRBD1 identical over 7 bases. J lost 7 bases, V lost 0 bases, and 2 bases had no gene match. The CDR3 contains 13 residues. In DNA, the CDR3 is TGTGCCAGCAGTTTAGCCGGACAGGCTGGCTACACCTTC. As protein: CASSLAGQAGYTF.

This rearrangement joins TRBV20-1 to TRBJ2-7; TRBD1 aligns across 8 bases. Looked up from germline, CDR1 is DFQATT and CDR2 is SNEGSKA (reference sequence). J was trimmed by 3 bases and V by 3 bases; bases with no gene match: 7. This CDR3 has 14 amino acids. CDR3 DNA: TGCAGTGCTAGGGTCGGGACAGGCTACTACGAGCAGTACTTC. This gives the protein CSARVGTGYYEQYF.

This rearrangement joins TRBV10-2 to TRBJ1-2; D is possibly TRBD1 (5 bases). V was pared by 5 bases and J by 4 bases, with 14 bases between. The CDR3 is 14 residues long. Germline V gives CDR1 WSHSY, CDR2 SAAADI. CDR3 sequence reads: CASSFDRVRYGYTF. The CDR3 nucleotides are TGCGCCAGCAGTTTTGACAGAGTTCGCTATGGCTACACCTTC.

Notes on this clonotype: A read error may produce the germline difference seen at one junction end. The CDR3 DNA is TGTGCCACCAGCAGAGGGGGGGCTTACGGGAAAGAGACCAAGTACTTC. Translated, it gives CATSRGGAYGKETKYF. This sequence joins TRBV15 and TRBJ2-5; perhaps D is TRBD1 or TRBD2 (6 bases each). The germline CDR1 and CDR2 sequences are LNHNV and YYDKDF (reference sequence). The CDR3 runs 16 residues.

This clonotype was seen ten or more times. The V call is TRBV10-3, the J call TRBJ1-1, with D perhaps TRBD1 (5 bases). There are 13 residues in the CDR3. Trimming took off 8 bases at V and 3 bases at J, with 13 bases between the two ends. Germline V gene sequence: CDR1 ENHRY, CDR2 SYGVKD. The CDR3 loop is CAIRTKEYTEAFF. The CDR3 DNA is TGTGCCATCCGGACAAAGGAGTACACTGAAGCTTTCTTT.

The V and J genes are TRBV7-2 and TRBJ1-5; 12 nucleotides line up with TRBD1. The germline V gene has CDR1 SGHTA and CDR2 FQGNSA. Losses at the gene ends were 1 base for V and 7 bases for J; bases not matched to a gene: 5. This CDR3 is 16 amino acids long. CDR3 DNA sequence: TGTGCCAGCAGCTTAGGGGACAGGGGGCGAGGACAGCCCCAGCATTTT. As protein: CASSLGDRGRGQPQHF.

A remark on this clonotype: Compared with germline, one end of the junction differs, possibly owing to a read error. In DNA, the CDR3 is TGCAGTGCTAGAGTCCGGACTGCCTTGGGATTT. It specifies CSARVRTALGF. This chain joins TRBV20-1 and TRBJ1-1; D remains unclear. CDR1 and CDR2 (germline): DFQATT, SNEGSKA (reference sequence). The CDR3 totals 11 residues.

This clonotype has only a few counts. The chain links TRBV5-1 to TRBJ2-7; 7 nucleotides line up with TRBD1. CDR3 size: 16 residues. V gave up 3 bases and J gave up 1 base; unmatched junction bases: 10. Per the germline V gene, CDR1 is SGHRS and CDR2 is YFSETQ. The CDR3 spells CASSYLTGDTSYEQYF. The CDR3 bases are TGCGCCAGCAGCTATCTTACAGGGGACACGTCCTACGAGCAGTACTTC.

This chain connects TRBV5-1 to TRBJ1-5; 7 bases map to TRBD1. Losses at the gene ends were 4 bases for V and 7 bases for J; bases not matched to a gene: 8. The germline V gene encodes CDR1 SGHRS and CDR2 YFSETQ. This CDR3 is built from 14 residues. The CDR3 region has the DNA TGCGCCAGCAGCATGGGGACAGAGGAACAGCCCCAGCATTTT. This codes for CASSMGTEEQPQHF.

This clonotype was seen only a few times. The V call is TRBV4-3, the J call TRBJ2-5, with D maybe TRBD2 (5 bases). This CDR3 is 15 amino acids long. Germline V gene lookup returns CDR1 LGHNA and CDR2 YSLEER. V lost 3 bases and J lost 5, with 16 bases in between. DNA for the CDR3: TGCGCCAGCAGCCATACGAGGGCGGTCCGGGAGACCCAGTACTTC. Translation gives CASSHTRAVRETQYF.

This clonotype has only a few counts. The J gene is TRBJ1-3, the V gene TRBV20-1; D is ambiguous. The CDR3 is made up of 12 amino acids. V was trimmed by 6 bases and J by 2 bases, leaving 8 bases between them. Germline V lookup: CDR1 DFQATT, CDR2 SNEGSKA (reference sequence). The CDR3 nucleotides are TGCAGTGCGGGTGGCCCTGGAAACACCATATATTTT. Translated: CSAGGPGNTIYF.

CDR3 nucleotides: TGCAGTGCTATAGATCCCGCAGGGTTGGGGTACGAGCAGTACTTC. Translation gives CSAIDPAGLGYEQYF. The V and J genes are TRBV20-1 and TRBJ2-7, with D maybe TRBD1 (5 bases). Germline V gene sequence: CDR1 DFQATT, CDR2 SNEGSKA (reference sequence). V shed 4 bases and J shed 4 bases, with 20 bases lying between them. The CDR3 extends over 15 amino acids.

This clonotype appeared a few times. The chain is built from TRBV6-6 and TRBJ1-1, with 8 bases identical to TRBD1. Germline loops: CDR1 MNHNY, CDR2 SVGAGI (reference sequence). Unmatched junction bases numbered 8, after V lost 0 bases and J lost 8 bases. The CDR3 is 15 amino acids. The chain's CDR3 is CASSYSWTGIEEAFF. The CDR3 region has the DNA TGTGCCAGCAGTTACTCGTGGACAGGGATAGAAGAAGCTTTCTTT.

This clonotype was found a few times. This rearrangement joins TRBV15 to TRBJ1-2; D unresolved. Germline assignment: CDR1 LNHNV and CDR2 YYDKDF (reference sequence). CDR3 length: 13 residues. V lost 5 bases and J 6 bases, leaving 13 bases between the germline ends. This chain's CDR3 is CATSETRRDGYTF. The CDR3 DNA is TGTGCCACCAGCGAGACCCGGCGGGATGGCTACACCTTC.

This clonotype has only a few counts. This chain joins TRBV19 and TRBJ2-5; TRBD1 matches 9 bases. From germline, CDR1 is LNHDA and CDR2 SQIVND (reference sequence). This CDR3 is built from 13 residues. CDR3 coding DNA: TGTTCTTCCTCCGGGGACAGGGTAGAGACCCAGTACTTC. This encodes CSSSGDRVETQYF.

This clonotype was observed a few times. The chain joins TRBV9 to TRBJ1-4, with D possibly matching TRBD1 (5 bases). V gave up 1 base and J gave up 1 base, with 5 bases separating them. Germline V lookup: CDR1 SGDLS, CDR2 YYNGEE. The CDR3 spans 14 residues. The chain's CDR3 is CASSVQGTNEKLFF. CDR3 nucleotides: TGTGCCAGCAGCGTACAGGGAACTAATGAAAAACTGTTTTTT.

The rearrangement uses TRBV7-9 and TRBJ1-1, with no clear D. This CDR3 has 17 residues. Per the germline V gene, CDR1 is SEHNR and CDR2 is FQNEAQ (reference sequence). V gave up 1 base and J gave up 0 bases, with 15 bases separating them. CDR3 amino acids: CASSLGASQAMNTEAFF. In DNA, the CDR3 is TGTGCCAGCAGCTTAGGGGCCAGCCAAGCAATGAACACTGAAGCTTTCTTT.

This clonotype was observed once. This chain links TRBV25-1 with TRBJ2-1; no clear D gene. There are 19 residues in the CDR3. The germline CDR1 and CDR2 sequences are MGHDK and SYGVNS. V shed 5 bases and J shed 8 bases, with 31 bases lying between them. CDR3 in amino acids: CASSLPGFGPRAGFDEQFF. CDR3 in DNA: TGTGCCAGCAGTCTCCCGGGTTTTGGTCCCCGGGCAGGCTTCGATGAGCAGTTCTTC.

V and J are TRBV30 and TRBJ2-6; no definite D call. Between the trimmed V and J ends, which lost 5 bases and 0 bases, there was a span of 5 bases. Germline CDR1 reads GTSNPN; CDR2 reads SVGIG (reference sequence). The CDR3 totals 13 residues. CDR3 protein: CAWQDSGANVLTF. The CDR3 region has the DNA TGTGCCTGGCAAGACTCTGGGGCCAACGTCCTGACTTTC.

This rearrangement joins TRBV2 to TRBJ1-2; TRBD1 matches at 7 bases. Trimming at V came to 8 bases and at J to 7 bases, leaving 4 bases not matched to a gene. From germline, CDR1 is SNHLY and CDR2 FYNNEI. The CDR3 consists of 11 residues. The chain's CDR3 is CASQGVSGYTF. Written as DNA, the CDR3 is TGTGCCAGCCAGGGGGTTTCTGGCTACACCTTC.

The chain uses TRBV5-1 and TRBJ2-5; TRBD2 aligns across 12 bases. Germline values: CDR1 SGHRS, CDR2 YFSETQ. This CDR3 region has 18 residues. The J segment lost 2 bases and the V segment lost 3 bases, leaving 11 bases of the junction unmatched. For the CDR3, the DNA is TGCGCCAGCAGCTCTGGCGCTAGCGGGGGGGCCGGGCAAGAGACCCAGTACTTC. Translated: CASSSGASGGAGQETQYF.

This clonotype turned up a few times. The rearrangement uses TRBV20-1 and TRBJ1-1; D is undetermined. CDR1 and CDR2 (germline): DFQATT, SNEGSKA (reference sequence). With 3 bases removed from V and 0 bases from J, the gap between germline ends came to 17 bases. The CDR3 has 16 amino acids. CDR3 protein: CSASGQTFSMNTEAFF. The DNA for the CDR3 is TGCAGTGCTAGTGGTCAGACATTTAGCATGAACACTGAAGCTTTCTTT.

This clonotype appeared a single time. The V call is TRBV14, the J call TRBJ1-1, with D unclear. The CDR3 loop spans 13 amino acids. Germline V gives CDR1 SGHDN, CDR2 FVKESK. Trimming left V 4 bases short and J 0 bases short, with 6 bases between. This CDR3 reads CASSPFLNTEAFF. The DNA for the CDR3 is TGTGCCAGCAGCCCCTTTTTGAACACTGAAGCTTTCTTT.

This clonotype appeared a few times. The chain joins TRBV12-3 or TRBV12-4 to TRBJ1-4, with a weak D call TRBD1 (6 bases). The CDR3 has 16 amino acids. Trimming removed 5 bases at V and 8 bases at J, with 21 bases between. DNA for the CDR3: TGTGCCAGCAGTAACCTGGGGACACTCGCGGGAGAAAAACTGTTTTTT. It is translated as CASSNLGTLAGEKLFF.